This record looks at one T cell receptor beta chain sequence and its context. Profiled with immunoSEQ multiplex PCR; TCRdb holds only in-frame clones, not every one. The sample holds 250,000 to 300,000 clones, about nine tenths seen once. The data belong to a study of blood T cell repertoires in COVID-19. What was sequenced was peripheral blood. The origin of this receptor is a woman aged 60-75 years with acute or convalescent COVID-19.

DNA of the CDR3: TGTGCCAGCAGCCCTGGCAATCAGCCCCAGCATTTT. It specifies CASSPGNQPQHF. The chain carries TRBV28 and TRBJ1-5; D is unclear. This CDR3 region has 12 residues. The V end was cut by 6 bases, the J end by 2 bases, with 5 bases between. Germline V gene sequence: CDR1 MDHEN, CDR2 SYDVKM.